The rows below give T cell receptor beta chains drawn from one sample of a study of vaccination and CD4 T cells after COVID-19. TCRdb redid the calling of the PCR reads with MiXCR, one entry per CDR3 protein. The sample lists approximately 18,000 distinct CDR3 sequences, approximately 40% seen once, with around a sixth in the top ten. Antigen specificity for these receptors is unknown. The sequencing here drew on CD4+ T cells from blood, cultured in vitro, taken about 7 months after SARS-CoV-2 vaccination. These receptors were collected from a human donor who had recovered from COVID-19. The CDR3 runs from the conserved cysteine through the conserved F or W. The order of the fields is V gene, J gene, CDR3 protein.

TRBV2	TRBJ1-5	CASSETQGVQPQHF
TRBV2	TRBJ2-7	CASSPWAYEQYF
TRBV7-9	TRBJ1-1	CASSSGRDRGLGAFF
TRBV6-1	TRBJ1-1	CASSTGPVTEAFF
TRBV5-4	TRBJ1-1	CASSAILKGTEAFF
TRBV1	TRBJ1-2	CTSSQAKPMPVSRGYTF
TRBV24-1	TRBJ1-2	CATSEDGNYGYTF
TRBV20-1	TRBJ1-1	CSARQVLMNTEAFF
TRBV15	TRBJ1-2	CATRKAPYGYTF
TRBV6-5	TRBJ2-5	CASSYIGLADDTQYF
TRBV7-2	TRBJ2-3	CASSSEGLNTQYF
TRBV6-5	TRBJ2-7	CASSYSWGAHEQYF
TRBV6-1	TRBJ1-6	CASSLAGDRASYNSPLHF
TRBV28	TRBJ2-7	CASSRDRGVSYEQYF
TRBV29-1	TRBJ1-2	CSVDLDWVPNYGYTF
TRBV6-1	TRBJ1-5	CASRVGYNQPQHF
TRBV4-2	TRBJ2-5	CASSRSGTGEETQYF
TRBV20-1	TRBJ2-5	CSATAAIGETQYF
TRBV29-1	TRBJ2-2	CSALMEGPGELFF
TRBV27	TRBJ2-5	CASSGGGKTQYF
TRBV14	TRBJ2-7	CASSQSGALRQYF
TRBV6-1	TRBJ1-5	CASSEEGSGNQPQHF
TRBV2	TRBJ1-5	CASGGDRGTNQPQHF
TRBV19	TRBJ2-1	CASKVLAGDEQFF
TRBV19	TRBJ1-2	CASSRTRQGAYGYTF
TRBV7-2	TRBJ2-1	CASSSRSMFDNEQFF